This TCR beta chain comes out of a study of blood T cell repertoires in COVID-19 (dated by TCRdb to the early 2020s). For the study in its entirety: Collaborator samples came from the United States, Italy and Spain and covered acute and convalescent phases of COVID-19. The prospective study material was composed of cDNA or gDNA derived from T cells, B-cell-depleted T cells, or PBMCs. Subjects who had been exposed to COVID-19, were actively infected with it, or had recovered from it provided the deeply sampled blood TCRbeta repertoires that made up the dataset. The repertoires were released in a freely available public database intended as a resource for research on the immune response to SARS-CoV-2. The samples were drawn from the first 160 participants of the ongoing ImmuneRACE study and from 950 to 1,500 subjects provided by 6 global collaborators. A de-identified subject ID, COVID-19 status, age in years and sex were almost always included in the sample metadata. Where available, HLA class I and class II types were taken from metadata supplied by the sample provider and were not determined by assay-based typing. Study-level results and caveats: How much clinical and demographic metadata was included differed by source and by participant, and the metadata was provided uncurated.

Reading from cysteine to phenylalanine, the CDR3 counts 13 amino acids. Solely the CDR3 DNA is kept, with 39 bases framed from the first base. V was cut back by 5 bases and J by 2 bases, leaving a gap of 9 bases between them. From the germline V gene, CDR1 is SGHTA and CDR2 is FQGNSA. With regard to this clone: It lacks a known antigen. No base-level quality is on record; no much larger clone is a single base apart.

Participants in the prospective study were aged roughly 18 to 100 years, lived in some 24 United States geographic areas, and enrolled through a virtual design. To assign participants to cohorts, the prospective study relied on clinical history that participants themselves reported in a screening survey and a study questionnaire. Each participant in the prospective study had whole blood, serum and a nasopharyngeal or oropharyngeal swab collected by mobile phlebotomists. Participants in the prospective study had the option to provide additional blood draws and questionnaires over a roughly 2-month period. Before DNA extraction, prospective study blood samples were shipped either frozen or at room temperature. TCRbeta CDR3 regions were amplified from genomic DNA using the immunoSEQ Assay, a bias-controlled multiplex PCR. Regarding the original processing steps: The number of nucleated cells in each sample was estimated by amplification of reference gene primers within the assay. To quantify the absolute abundance of each unique TCRbeta CDR3 rearrangement, sequence reads were collapsed and filtered. For each sample, productive Simpson clonality was calculated as the square root of Simpson's diversity index over productive rearrangements. TCRdb limited this immuneACCESS table to in-frame rearrangements with V and J called. A share of clones is missing; checked studies link under half to unresolved V genes, and the rest is unexplained. V and J calls and clone size come straight from that table; D and trimming were deduced from the DNA. This sample gives 200,000 to 300,000 clones in total; around 88% of them show up just once. Roughly 1.2% of the sample lies in the top ten.

The chain was built from TRBV7-2 and TRBJ1-1; no confident D gene assignment can be made. The sequence came from a middle-aged woman with acute COVID-19. Sequenced input: PBMCs or T cells enriched from blood (not recorded which). At the DNA level, the sequence is TGTGCCAGCAGCAAGCGGTTAAACACTGAAGCTTTCTTT. Protein translation: CASSKRLNTEAFF.